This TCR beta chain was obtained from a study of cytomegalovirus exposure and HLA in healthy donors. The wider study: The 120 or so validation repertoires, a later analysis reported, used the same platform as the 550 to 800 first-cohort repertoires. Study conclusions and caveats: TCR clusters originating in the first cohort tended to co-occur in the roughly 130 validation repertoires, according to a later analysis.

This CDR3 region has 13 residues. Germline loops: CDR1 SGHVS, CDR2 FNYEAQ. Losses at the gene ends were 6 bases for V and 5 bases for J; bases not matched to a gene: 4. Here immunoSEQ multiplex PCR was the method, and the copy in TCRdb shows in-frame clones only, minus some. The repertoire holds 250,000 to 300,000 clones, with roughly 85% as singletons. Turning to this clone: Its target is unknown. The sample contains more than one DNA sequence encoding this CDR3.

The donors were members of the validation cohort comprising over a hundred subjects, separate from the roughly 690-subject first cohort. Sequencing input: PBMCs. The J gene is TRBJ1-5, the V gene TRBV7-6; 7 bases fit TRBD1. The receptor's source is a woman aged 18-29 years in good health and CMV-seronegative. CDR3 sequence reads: CASSRQGDQPQHF. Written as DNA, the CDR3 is TGTGCCAGCAGTCGACAGGGCGATCAGCCCCAGCATTTT.